The clone carrying this TCR beta chain was detected once. This sample is part of a study of blood T cell repertoires in COVID-19. As for the study in general: Samples came from the United States, Italy and Spain, spanning acute and convalescent COVID-19. The analysed material was cDNA or gDNA that came from T cells, B-cell-depleted T cells, or PBMCs.

Authors' processing steps: Researchers report that nucleated cell counts were estimated from reference gene primer amplification. The repertoire was sequenced with immunoSEQ multiplex PCR; TCRdb's copy has only in-frame clones and lacks some. V and J calls and clone size are copied from that table; D and trimming were computed from the DNA. The sample carries about 190,000 clones, roughly three quarters recorded once. Specimen: peripheral blood. The sequence came from a man between 60 and 75 years old with active or convalescent COVID-19.

The CDR3 loop reads CAISESREYQETQYF. As DNA, the CDR3 is TGTGCCATCAGTGAGTCGAGGGAGTACCAAGAGACCCAGTACTTC. This sequence joins TRBV10-3 and TRBJ2-5, with a weak D call TRBD2 (5 bases). Germline CDR1 reads ENHRY; CDR2 reads SYGVKD. This CDR3 contains 15 residues. The V gene lost 0 bases and the J gene lost 0 bases, with 8 bases spanning the gap.